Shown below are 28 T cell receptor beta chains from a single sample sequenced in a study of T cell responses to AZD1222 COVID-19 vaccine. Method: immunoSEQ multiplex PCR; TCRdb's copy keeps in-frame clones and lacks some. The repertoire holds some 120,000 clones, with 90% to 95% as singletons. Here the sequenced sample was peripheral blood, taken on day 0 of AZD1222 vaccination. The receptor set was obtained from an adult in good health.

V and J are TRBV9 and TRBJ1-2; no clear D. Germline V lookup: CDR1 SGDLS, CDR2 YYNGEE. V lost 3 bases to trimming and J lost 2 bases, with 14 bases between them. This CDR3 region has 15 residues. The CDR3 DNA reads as TGTGCCAGCAGCGCGGGAGGAGGAGAAAACTATGGCTACACCTTC. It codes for CASSAGGGENYGYTF.

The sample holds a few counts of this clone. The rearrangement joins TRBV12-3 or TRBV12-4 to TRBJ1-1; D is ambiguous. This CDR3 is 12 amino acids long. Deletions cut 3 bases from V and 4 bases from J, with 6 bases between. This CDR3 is CASSFWFTEAFF. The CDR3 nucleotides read TGTGCCAGCAGTTTTTGGTTCACTGAAGCTTTCTTT.

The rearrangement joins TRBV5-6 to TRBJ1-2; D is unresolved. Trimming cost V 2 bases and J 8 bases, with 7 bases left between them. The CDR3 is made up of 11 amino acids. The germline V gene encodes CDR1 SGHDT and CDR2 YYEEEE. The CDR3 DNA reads TGTGCCAGCAGCTTCGGAGGAGGCTACACCTTC. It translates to CASSFGGGYTF.

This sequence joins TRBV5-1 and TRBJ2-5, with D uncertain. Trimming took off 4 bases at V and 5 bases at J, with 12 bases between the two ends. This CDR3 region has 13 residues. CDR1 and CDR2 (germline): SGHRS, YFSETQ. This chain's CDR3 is CASSQPQTETQYF. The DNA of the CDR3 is TGCGCCAGCAGCCAGCCCCAGACGGAGACCCAGTACTTC.

The CDR3 reads CASSYATGSSPLHF. CDR3 in DNA: TGTGCCAGCAGTTACGCGACAGGATCGTCGCCCCTCCACTTT. The V and J genes are TRBV6-5 and TRBJ1-6, with TRBD1 as a possible D gene (6 bases). CDR1 and CDR2 (germline): MNHEY, SVGAGI. V lost 2 bases and J 13 bases, leaving 15 bases between the germline ends. This CDR3 is built from 14 residues.

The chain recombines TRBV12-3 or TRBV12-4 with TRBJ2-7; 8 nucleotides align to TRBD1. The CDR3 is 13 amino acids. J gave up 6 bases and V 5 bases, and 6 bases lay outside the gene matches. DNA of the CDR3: TGTGCCAGCAGTCTCAGGGGGCTAAGCGAGCAGTACTTC. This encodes CASSLRGLSEQYF.

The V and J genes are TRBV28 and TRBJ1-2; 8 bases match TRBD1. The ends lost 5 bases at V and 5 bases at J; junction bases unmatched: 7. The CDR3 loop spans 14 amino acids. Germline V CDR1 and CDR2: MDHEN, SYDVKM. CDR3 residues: CASSPTRTGYGYTF. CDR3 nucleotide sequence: TGTGCCAGCAGTCCGACCCGGACAGGGTATGGCTACACCTTC.

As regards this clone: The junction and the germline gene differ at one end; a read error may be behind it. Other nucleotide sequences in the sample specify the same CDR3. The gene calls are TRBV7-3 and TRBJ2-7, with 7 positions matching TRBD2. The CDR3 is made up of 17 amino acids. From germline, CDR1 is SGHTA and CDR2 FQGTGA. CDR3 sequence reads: CASSLTASGDKSYEQYF. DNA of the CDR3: TGTGCCAGCAGCCTAACGGCTAGCGGAGACAAATCCTATGAGCAGTACTTC.

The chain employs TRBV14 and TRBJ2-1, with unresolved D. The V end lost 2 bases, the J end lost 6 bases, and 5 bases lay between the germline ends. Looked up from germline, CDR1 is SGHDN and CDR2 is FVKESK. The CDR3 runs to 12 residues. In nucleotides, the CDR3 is TGTGCCAGCAGCCAATTTCTCAATGAGCAGTTCTTC. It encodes CASSQFLNEQFF.

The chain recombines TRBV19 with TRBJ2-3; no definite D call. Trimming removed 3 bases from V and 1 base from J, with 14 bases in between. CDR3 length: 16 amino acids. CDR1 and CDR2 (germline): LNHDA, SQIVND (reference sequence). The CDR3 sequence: CASSIIPAAGTDTQYF. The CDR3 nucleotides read TGTGCCAGTAGTATTATTCCGGCTGCTGGCACAGATACGCAGTATTTT. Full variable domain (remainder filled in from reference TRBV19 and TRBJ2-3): DGGITQSPKYLFRKEGQNVTLSCEQNLNHDAMYWYRQDPGQGLRLIYYSQIVNDFQKGDIAEGYSVSREKKESFPLTVTSAQKNPTAFYLCASSIIPAAGTDTQYFGPGTRLTVL.

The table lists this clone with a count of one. CDR3 residues: CASSVAGTSSHEQFF. The CDR3 nucleotides read TGTGCCAGCAGCGTTGCCGGGACTAGCTCCCATGAGCAGTTCTTC. The V call is TRBV9, the J call TRBJ2-1; TRBD2 matches 9 bases. The V gene's germline CDR1 is SGDLS and CDR2 YYNGEE. CDR3 length: 15 amino acids. With V trimmed by 2 bases and J by 8 bases, 8 bases remained unmatched. Full variable domain (rest looked up from reference TRBV9 and TRBJ2-1): DSGVTQTPKHLITATGQRVTLRCSPRSGDLSVYWYQQSLDQGLQFLIQYYNGEERAKGNILERFSAQQFPDLHSELNLSSLELGDSALYFCASSVAGTSSHEQFFGPGTRLTVL.

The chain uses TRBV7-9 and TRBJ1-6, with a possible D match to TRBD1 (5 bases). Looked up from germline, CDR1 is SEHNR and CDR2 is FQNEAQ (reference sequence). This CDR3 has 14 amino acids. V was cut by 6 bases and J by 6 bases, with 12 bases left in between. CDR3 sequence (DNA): TGTGCCAGCAGAAGGTACAGGTCTAATTCACCCCTCCACTTT. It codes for CASRRYRSNSPLHF.

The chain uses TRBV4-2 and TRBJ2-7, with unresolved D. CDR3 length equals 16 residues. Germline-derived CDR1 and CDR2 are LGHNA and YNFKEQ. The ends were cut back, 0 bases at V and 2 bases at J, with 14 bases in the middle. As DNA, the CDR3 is TGTGCCAGCAGCCAAGAATGGACCCAAGGAGCCTACGAGCAGTACTTC. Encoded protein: CASSQEWTQGAYEQYF.

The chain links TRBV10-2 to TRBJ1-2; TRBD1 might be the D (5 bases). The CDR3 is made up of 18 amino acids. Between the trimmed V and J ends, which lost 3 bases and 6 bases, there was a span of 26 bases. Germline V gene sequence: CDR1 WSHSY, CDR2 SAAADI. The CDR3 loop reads CASSDPRVWGEYVNGYTF. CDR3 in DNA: TGCGCCAGCAGTGACCCCCGGGTGTGGGGCGAGTATGTTAATGGCTACACCTTC.

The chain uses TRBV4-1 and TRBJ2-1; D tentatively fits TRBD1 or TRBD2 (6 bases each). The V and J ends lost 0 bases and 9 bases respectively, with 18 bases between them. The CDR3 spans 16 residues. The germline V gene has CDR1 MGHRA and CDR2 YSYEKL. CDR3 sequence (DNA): TGCGCCAGCAGCCAAGAGTCGAGGCAGGGGCGGGGTGAGCAGTTCTTC. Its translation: CASSQESRQGRGEQFF.

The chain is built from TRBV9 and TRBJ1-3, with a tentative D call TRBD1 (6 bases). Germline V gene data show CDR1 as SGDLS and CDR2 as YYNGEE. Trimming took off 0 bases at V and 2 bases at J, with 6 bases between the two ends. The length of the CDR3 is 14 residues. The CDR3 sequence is CASSVEGAGNTIYF. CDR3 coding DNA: TGTGCCAGCAGCGTAGAGGGGGCTGGAAACACCATATATTTT.

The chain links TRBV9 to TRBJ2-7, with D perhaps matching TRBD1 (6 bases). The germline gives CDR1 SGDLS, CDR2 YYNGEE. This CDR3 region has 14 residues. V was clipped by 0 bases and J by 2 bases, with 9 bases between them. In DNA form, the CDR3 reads TGTGCCAGCAGCGTAGGACAGGACCCCTACGAGCAGTACTTC. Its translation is CASSVGQDPYEQYF.

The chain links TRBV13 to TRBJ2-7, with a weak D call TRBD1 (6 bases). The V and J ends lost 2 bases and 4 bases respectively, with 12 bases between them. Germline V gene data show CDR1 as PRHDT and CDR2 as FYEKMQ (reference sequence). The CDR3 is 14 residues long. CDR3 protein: CASSLYDRRYEQYF. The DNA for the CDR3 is TGTGCCAGCAGCTTATATGACAGGAGATACGAGCAGTACTTC.

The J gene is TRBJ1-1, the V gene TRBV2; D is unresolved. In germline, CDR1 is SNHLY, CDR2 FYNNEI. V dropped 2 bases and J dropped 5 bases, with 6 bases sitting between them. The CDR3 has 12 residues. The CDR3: CASSEIGTEAFF. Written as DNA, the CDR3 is TGTGCCAGCAGTGAAATAGGGACTGAAGCTTTCTTT.

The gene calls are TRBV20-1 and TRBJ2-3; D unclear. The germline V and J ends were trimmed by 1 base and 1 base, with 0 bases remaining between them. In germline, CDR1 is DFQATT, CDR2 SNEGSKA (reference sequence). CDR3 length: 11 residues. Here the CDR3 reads CSARGTDTQYF. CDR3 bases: TGCAGTGCTAGAGGCACAGATACGCAGTATTTT.

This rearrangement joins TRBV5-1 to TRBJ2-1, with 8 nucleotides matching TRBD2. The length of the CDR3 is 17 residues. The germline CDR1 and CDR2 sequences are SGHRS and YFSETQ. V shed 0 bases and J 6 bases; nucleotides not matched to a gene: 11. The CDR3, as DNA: TGCGCCAGCAGCTTGGGCCTTTTAGCGGGAAACGTCAATGAGCAGTTCTTC. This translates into CASSLGLLAGNVNEQFF.

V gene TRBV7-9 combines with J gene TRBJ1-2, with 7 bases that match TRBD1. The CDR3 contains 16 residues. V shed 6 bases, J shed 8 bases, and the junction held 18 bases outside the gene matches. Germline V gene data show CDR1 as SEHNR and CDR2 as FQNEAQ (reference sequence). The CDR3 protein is CASSNRQGPAESGYTF. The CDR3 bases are TGTGCCAGCAGTAATCGACAGGGCCCCGCCGAGAGCGGCTACACCTTC.

CDR3 sequence reads: CASTLGTSGRNEQFF. CDR3 coding DNA: TGTGCCAGCACCCTTGGGACTAGCGGGAGGAATGAGCAGTTCTTC. This chain uses TRBV27 with TRBJ2-1; TRBD2 matches 15 bases. J gave up 7 bases and V 7 bases, and 5 bases lay outside the gene matches. Germline CDR1 is MNHEY and CDR2 is SMNVEV (reference sequence). The CDR3 extends over 15 amino acids.

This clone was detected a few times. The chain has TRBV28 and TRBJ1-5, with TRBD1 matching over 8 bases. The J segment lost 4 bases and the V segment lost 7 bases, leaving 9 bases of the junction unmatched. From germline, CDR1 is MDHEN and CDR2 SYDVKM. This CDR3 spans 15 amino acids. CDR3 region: CASIPGTGRNQPQHF. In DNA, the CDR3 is TGTGCCAGCATTCCCGGGACAGGCCGGAATCAGCCCCAGCATTTT.

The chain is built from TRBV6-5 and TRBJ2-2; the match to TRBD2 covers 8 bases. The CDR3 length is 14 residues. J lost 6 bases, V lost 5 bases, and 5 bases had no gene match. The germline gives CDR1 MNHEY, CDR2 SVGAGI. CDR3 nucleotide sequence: TGTGCCAGCAGTCTACTCGGGGGGGCCGGGGAGCTGTTTTTT. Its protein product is CASSLLGGAGELFF.

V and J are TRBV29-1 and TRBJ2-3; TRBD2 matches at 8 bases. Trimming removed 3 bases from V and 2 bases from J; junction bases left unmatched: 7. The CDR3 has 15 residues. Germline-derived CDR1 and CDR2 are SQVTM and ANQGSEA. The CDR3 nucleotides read TGCAGCGTTGATTCCAGCGGGGGATTCACAGATACGCAGTATTTT. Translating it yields CSVDSSGGFTDTQYF.

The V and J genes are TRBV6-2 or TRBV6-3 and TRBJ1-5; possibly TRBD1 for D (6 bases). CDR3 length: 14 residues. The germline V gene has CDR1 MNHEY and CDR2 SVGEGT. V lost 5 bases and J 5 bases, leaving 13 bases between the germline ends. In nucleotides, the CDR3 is TGTGCCAGCAGTCCGAGACAGGCCTATCAGCCCCAGCATTTT. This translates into CASSPRQAYQPQHF.

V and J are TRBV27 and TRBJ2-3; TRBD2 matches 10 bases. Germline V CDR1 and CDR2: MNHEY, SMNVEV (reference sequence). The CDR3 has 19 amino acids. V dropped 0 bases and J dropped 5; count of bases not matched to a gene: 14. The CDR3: CASSLSGASGRGFGDTQYF. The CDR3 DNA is TGTGCCAGCAGTTTATCGGGTGCTAGCGGGAGAGGATTTGGAGATACGCAGTATTTT.